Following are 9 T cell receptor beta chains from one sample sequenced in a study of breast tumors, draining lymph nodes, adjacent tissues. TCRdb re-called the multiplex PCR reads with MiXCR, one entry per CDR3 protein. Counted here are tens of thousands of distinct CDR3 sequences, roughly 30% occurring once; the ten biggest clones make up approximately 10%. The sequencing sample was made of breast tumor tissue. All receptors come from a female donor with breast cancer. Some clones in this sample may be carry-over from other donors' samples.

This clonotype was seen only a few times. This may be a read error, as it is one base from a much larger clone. In DNA form, the CDR3 reads TGTGCCATCAGTGAGACTAGCGGGAGGGCGGAGACCCAGTACTTC. As protein: CAISETSGRAETQYF. The J gene is TRBJ2-5, the V gene TRBV10-3; TRBD2 matches at 13 bases. The junction had 2 bases not matched to a gene; V was cut back by 2 bases and J by 5 bases. CDR3 length: 15 residues. CDR1 is ENHRY, CDR2 SYGVKD, per germline.

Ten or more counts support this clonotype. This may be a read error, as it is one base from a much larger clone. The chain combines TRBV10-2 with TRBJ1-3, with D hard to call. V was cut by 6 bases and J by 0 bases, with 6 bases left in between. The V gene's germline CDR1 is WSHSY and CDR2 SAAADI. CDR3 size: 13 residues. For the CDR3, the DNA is TGCGCCAGCAGGAGTGTCTCTGGAAACACCATATATTTT. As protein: CASRSVSGNTIYF.

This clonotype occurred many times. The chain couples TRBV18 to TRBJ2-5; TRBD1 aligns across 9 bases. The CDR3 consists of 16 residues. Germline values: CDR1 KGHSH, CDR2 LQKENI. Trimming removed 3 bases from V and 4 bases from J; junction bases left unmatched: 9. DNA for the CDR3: TGTGCCAGCTCACCCACCCGGACAGGGGCATCAGAGACCCAGTACTTC. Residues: CASSPTRTGASETQYF.

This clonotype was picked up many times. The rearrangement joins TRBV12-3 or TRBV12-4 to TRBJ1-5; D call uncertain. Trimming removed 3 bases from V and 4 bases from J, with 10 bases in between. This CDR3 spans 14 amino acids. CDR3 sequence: CASSFQQQNQPQHF. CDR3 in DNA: TGTGCCAGCAGTTTTCAACAGCAAAATCAGCCCCAGCATTTT.

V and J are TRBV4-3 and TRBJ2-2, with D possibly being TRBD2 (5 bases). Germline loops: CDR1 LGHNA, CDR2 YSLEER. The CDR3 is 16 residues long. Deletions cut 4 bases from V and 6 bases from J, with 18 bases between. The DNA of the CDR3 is TGCGCCAGCAGCCGTATACCGTGGGAGCGGTCCGGGGAGCTGTTTTTT. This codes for CASSRIPWERSGELFF.

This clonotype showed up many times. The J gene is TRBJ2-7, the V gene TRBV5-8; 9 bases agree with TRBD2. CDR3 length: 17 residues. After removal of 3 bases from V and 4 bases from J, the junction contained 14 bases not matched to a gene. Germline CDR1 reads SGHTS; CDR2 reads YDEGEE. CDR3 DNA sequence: TGTGCCAGCAGCTCGAAGCTCATAGCGGGAGAGACATACGAGCAGTACTTC. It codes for CASSSKLIAGETYEQYF.

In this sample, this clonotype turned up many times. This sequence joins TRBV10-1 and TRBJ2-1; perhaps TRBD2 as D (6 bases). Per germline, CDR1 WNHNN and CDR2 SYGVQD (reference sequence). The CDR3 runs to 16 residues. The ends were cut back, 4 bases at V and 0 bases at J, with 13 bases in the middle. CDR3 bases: TGCGCCAGCAGTGGGAGGGGACTGAACTCCTACAATGAGCAGTTCTTC. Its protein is CASSGRGLNSYNEQFF.

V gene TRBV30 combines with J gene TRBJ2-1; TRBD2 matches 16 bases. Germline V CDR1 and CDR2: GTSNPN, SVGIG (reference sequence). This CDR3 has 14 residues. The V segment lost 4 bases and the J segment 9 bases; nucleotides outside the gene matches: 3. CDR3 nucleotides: TGTGCCTGGAAGGGACTAGCGGGAGGGTGTGAGCAGTTCTTC. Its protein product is CAWKGLAGGCEQFF.

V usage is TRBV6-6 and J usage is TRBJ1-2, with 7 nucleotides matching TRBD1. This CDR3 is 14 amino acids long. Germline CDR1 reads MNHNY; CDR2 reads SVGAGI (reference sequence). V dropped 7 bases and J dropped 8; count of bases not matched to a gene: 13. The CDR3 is CASISTDRAFGYTF. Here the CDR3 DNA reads TGTGCCAGCATTTCAACCGACAGGGCATTCGGCTACACCTTC.